One sample yielded the 26 T cell receptor beta chains listed below, sequenced in a study of Graves' ophthalmopathy and Graves' hyperthyroidism. The TCR beta CDR3 regions underwent amplification from RNA transcripts. Scientists carried out first-round RT-PCR using HTBI primers and then a second-round multiplex PCR. TCRdb re-derived calls from the multiplex PCR reads in MiXCR, one entry per CDR3 protein. This sample has about 1.2 million distinct CDR3 sequences, with 36% found just once. The sequencing sample was made of peripheral blood or thyroid tissue (not recorded which). The receptors originated from an adult man with Graves' hyperthyroidism.

The J gene is TRBJ2-7, the V gene TRBV10-2; 13 nucleotides agree with TRBD2. The CDR3 sequence is 17 residues long. Germline V gene data show CDR1 as WSHSY and CDR2 as SAAADI. Losses at the gene ends were 4 bases for V and 7 bases for J; bases not matched to a gene: 13. The CDR3 bases are TGCGCCAGCAGTGCCGGACTAGCGGGGGCCCGGGGGAGGGAGCAGTACTTC. It encodes CASSAGLAGARGREQYF.

The CDR3 DNA reads TGTGCCAGCAGTTACTCCCCCTTGACAGGGGACGAGCAGTACTTC. Amino acids: CASSYSPLTGDEQYF. J is TRBJ2-7 and V is TRBV25-1; the match to TRBD1 covers 8 bases. Unmatched junction bases numbered 11, after V lost 5 bases and J lost 5 bases. CDR1 and CDR2 from the germline V gene are MGHDK and SYGVNS. This CDR3 comprises 15 residues.

The chain carries TRBV29-1 and TRBJ2-7; D unresolved. This CDR3 region has 13 residues. Germline CDR1 and CDR2: SQVTM and ANQGSEA. V was trimmed by 6 bases and J by 1 base, leaving 13 bases between them. The CDR3 protein is CSVKRTESYEQYF. The CDR3 nucleotides read TGCAGCGTGAAGAGGACGGAGTCCTACGAGCAGTACTTC.

This clonotype came up many times. The rearrangement uses TRBV10-1 and TRBJ1-5, with D maybe TRBD1 (5 bases). The CDR3 sequence is 16 residues long. Trimming took off 3 bases at V and 5 bases at J, with 17 bases between the two ends. CDR1 and CDR2 from the germline V gene are WNHNN and SYGVQD (reference sequence). CDR3: CASSEFVGGADQPQHF. CDR3 nucleotides: TGCGCCAGCAGTGAATTTGTAGGAGGGGCGGATCAGCCCCAGCATTTT.

This clonotype was found a few times. The chain links TRBV27 to TRBJ2-5, with 8 positions matching TRBD2. The V gene's germline CDR1 is MNHEY and CDR2 SMNVEV (reference sequence). J gave up 3 bases and V 5 bases, and 8 bases lay outside the gene matches. CDR3 length: 15 amino acids. For the CDR3, the DNA is TGTGCCAGCAGTGGGCTAGCGGGCGGGGAAGAGACCCAGTACTTC. This codes for CASSGLAGGEETQYF.

This clonotype was counted between two and nine times. This chain's CDR3 is CASSLGLVNTGELFF. CDR3 in DNA: TGTGCCAGCAGCTTGGGACTGGTGAACACCGGGGAGCTGTTTTTT. The chain has TRBV5-8 and TRBJ2-2; D is unclear. Trimming pared 0 bases from V and 1 base from J, leaving 7 bases between. The germline CDR1 and CDR2 sequences are SGHTS and YDEGEE. The CDR3 runs 15 residues. The full variable domain, completed using reference TRBV5-8 and TRBJ2-2, is EAGVTQSPTHLIKTRGQQATLRCSPISGHTSVYWYQQALGLGLQFLLWYDEGEERNRGNFPPRFSGRQFPNYSSELNVNALELEDSALYLCASSLGLVNTGELFFGEGSRLTVL.

This clonotype has a handful of counts. V usage is TRBV20-1 and J usage is TRBJ2-7, with 9 bases lining up with TRBD1. The germline gives CDR1 DFQATT, CDR2 SNEGSKA (reference sequence). With V trimmed by 3 bases and J by 6 bases, 6 bases remained unmatched. The CDR3 has 13 residues. CDR3: CSASRDRASEQYF. The CDR3 nucleotides read TGCAGTGCTAGCCGGGACAGGGCTTCCGAGCAGTACTTC.

The chain is built from TRBV19 and TRBJ1-4; unclear D gene. With 3 bases removed from V and 6 bases from J, the gap between germline ends came to 20 bases. Germline CDR1 LNHDA, CDR2 SQIVND (reference sequence). This CDR3 has 17 residues. The CDR3 DNA is TGTGCCAGTAGTATGCCCGTGTCAGCCCTGTCGGATGAAAAACTGTTTTTT. Its protein is CASSMPVSALSDEKLFF.

The chain uses TRBV16 and TRBJ2-1, with 8 nucleotides matching TRBD1. V lost 9 bases and J lost 8; bases outside the gene matches: 9. The V gene's germline CDR1 is KGHSY and CDR2 FQNENV. The CDR3 has 13 residues. The CDR3 sequence is CASGDRILDEQFF. In DNA, the CDR3 is TGTGCCAGTGGGGACAGGATCCTCGATGAGCAGTTCTTC.

Many counts were recorded for this clonotype. The CDR3 loop reads CASSRTRAYEQYF. CDR3 DNA sequence: TGTGCCAGCAGCCGGACCAGAGCCTACGAGCAGTACTTC. The rearrangement joins TRBV13 to TRBJ2-7; D is unresolved. Germline values: CDR1 PRHDT, CDR2 FYEKMQ (reference sequence). The CDR3 consists of 13 residues. Trimming removed 5 bases from V and 2 bases from J, with 10 bases in between.

The V call is TRBV7-2, the J call TRBJ1-2; tentative D call: TRBD1 (6 bases). Trimming pared 5 bases from V and 0 bases from J, leaving 13 bases between. Germline V CDR1 and CDR2: SGHTA, FQGNSA. The CDR3 consists of 15 residues. CDR3 sequence reads: CASSTYRVSNYGYTF. The CDR3 DNA reads as TGTGCCAGCAGCACCTACAGGGTATCTAACTATGGCTACACCTTC.

This clonotype was seen only a few times. The rearrangement uses TRBV10-3 and TRBJ2-7, with 8 positions matching TRBD1. The CDR3 is 13 residues long. CDR1 ENHRY and CDR2 SYGVKD come from the germline V gene. Trimming took 11 bases from V and 0 from J; bases not matched to a gene: 6. CDR3 DNA: TGTGCCGCAAGGGACAGGCGCTCCTACGAGCAGTACTTC. Protein product: CAARDRRSYEQYF.

This rearrangement joins TRBV11-2 to TRBJ2-5; D assignment may be TRBD1 or TRBD2 (6 bases each). Trimming took off 5 bases at V and 5 bases at J, with 15 bases between the two ends. Germline-derived CDR1 and CDR2 are SGHAT and FQNNGV. This CDR3 is built from 14 residues. CDR3 coding DNA: TGTGCCAGCAGCCGCACAGGGAGGACGGAGACCCAGTACTTC. This encodes CASSRTGRTETQYF.

The chain uses TRBV12-3 or TRBV12-4 and TRBJ1-2; D is undetermined. The CDR3 length is 13 residues. The V end was cut by 6 bases, the J end by 9 bases, with 17 bases between. The CDR3 sequence is CASRRTPQARYTF. As DNA, the CDR3 is TGTGCCAGCAGGCGGACCCCGCAAGCGCGCTACACCTTC.

Worth noting for this clonotype: This may stem from a read error, because a much larger clone lies one nucleotide away. The CDR3 DNA is TGTGCCAGCAGCCTACGACTAGCGGGGTTCCAAGAGACCCAGTACTTC. Translating gives CASSLRLAGFQETQYF. The chain links TRBV7-9 to TRBJ2-5; TRBD2 aligns across 11 bases. The CDR3 totals 16 residues. With 5 bases clipped from V and 1 base from J, the junction kept 6 bases outside the gene matches. CDR1 SEHNR and CDR2 FQNEAQ come from the germline V gene (reference sequence).

This clonotype has a count of ten or more. The chain joins TRBV5-1 to TRBJ1-6; TRBD1 matches 7 bases. CDR3 length: 16 amino acids. Unmatched junction bases numbered 12, after V lost 2 bases and J lost 10 bases. CDR1 is SGHRS, CDR2 YFSETQ, per germline. The CDR3 nucleotides are TGCGCCAGCAGCTTAGCCTTCACAGGGGTCGTCTCACCCCTCCACTTT. This sequence encodes CASSLAFTGVVSPLHF.

This clonotype was seen ten or more times. The rearrangement links TRBV15 to TRBJ2-5, with D possibly matching TRBD1 (6 bases). Germline assignment: CDR1 LNHNV and CDR2 YYDKDF (reference sequence). The CDR3 runs to 16 residues. V was shortened by 2 bases and J by 5 bases, with 18 bases between the two germline ends. CDR3 sequence reads: CATSRPGQGMGETQYF. The CDR3 bases are TGTGCCACCAGCAGACCTGGTCAGGGGATGGGGGAGACCCAGTACTTC.

The gene calls are TRBV20-1 and TRBJ1-5; 7 bases line up with TRBD1. This CDR3 contains 18 residues. V was pared by 5 bases and J by 7 bases, with 23 bases of the junction left unmatched. CDR1 and CDR2 from the germline V gene are DFQATT and SNEGSKA (reference sequence). The DNA for the CDR3 is TGCAGTGCTCCGTCTGGCGGGAAAGAGACAGGGCCCAACCAGCCCCAGCATTTT. This sequence encodes CSAPSGGKETGPNQPQHF.

The chain is built from TRBV18 and TRBJ2-5; 8 positions agree with TRBD1. The CDR3 totals 15 residues. From germline, CDR1 is KGHSH and CDR2 LQKENI. The V segment lost 4 bases and the J segment 3 bases; nucleotides outside the gene matches: 7. This CDR3 reads CASSQWDRTEETQYF. The CDR3 DNA reads as TGTGCCAGCTCACAATGGGACAGGACAGAAGAGACCCAGTACTTC.

This clonotype has ten or more counts. This chain connects TRBV9 to TRBJ1-2, with no clear D. Germline V gives CDR1 SGDLS, CDR2 YYNGEE. The V and J ends lost 0 bases and 0 bases respectively, with 6 bases between them. The CDR3 is 14 residues long. CDR3 sequence reads: CASSVGGTNYGYTF. CDR3 DNA sequence: TGTGCCAGCAGCGTAGGCGGAACTAACTATGGCTACACCTTC.

There are a few counts of this clonotype. The V and J genes are TRBV19 and TRBJ1-5; weak D call: TRBD1 (6 bases). Germline V CDR1 and CDR2: LNHDA, SQIVND (reference sequence). Trimming took off 4 bases at V and 5 bases at J, with 21 bases between the two ends. The CDR3 consists of 17 residues. The CDR3 is CASSNRVKRWPHQPQHF. The CDR3 DNA reads as TGTGCCAGTAGTAACAGGGTGAAGCGATGGCCCCATCAGCCCCAGCATTTT.

This clonotype was counted a few times. The chain is built from TRBV15 and TRBJ1-5; D might be TRBD1 (5 bases). The CDR3 runs 16 residues. V lost 2 bases and J lost 2, with 13 bases in between. Germline CDR1 LNHNV, CDR2 YYDKDF (reference sequence). Here the CDR3 reads CATSRLTDAGNQPQHF. The CDR3 coding sequence is TGTGCCACCAGCAGACTGACAGATGCGGGCAATCAGCCCCAGCATTTT.

This sequence joins TRBV12-3 or TRBV12-4 and TRBJ1-2, with no clear D. This CDR3 contains 10 residues. Trimming removed 6 bases from V and 3 bases from J, with 2 bases in between. The chain's CDR3 is CASRYYGYTF. For the CDR3, the DNA is TGTGCCAGCAGATACTATGGCTACACCTTC.

In its sample, this clonotype was seen a few times. For the CDR3, the DNA is TGTGCCAGCAGCTTTTCGGGGGGCGGTGGCTACACCTTC. Protein product: CASSFSGGGGYTF. The rearrangement uses TRBV7-3 and TRBJ1-2; a weak D match, TRBD1 (6 bases). Germline V CDR1 and CDR2: SGHTA, FQGTGA. The CDR3 totals 13 residues. V was pared by 3 bases and J by 7 bases, with 12 bases between.

V usage is TRBV20-1 and J usage is TRBJ2-7, with a weak D call TRBD2 (5 bases). CDR1 is DFQATT and CDR2 is SNEGSKA in the germline V gene (reference sequence). The CDR3 contains 13 residues. V gave up 3 bases and J gave up 4 bases, with 13 bases separating them. DNA of the CDR3: TGCAGTGCTAGCCCCGGGGATGGTTACGAGCAGTACTTC. Amino acids: CSASPGDGYEQYF.

This sequence joins TRBV20-1 and TRBJ2-7; D not resolved. From germline, CDR1 is DFQATT and CDR2 SNEGSKA (reference sequence). V dropped 2 bases and J dropped 3 bases, with 8 bases sitting between them. The CDR3 is 12 amino acids. CDR3 sequence: CSARQGRYEQYF. The CDR3 DNA is TGCAGTGCTAGACAAGGACGCTACGAGCAGTACTTC.